These 26 T cell receptor beta chains were sequenced from one sample in a study of CD8 T cells in Susac syndrome (dated by TCRdb to about 2019). Library preparation used the immunoSEQ multiplex PCR assay. RNA was extracted using the RNeasy kit, and about 0.5 to 1 ug of the RNA was reverse transcribed with random hexamers. Using fastp at Q25 and MiXCR, TCRdb reprocessed the public reads and kept productive beta chains. Merged by CDR3 protein, the rows form single entries marked with the most common genes and DNA. The sample table shows fewer than 350,000 distinct CDR3 sequences, and about 91% are seen once. Clones ranked in the top ten supply approximately 0.2% of the sample. The sample was CD8+ T cells from PBMCs. Source of these receptors: a human donor with multiple sclerosis.

The V call is TRBV7-9, the J call TRBJ2-5, with D tentatively TRBD2 (5 bases). V lost 1 base and J lost 1, with 7 bases in between. The CDR3 contains 14 residues. Per germline, CDR1 SEHNR and CDR2 FQNEAQ (reference sequence). In DNA form, the CDR3 reads TGTGCCAGCAGCTTAGAAGGAGGCCAAGAGACCCAGTACTTC. Protein product: CASSLEGGQETQYF.

This chain links TRBV28 with TRBJ2-1; 10 bases line up with TRBD1. The CDR3 sequence is 14 residues long. V shed 4 bases, J shed 7 bases, and the junction held 4 bases outside the gene matches. In germline, CDR1 is MDHEN, CDR2 SYDVKM. CDR3 region: CASSSRDRGNEQFF. The CDR3 DNA sequence: TGTGCCAGCAGTTCCCGGGACAGGGGAAATGAGCAGTTCTTC.

V and J are TRBV27 and TRBJ2-1; 13 bases agree with TRBD2. Germline loops: CDR1 MNHEY, CDR2 SMNVEV (reference sequence). This CDR3 is built from 16 residues. The V segment lost 5 bases and the J segment 7 bases; nucleotides outside the gene matches: 8. CDR3 coding DNA: TGTGCCAGCAGTGGAGGACTAGCGGGAGCGCAGAATGAGCAGTTCTTC. Translated, it gives CASSGGLAGAQNEQFF.

The chain links TRBV5-1 to TRBJ2-1; a possible D gene is TRBD2 (5 bases). This CDR3 contains 15 residues. Deletions cut 3 bases from V and 4 bases from J, with 14 bases between. The germline V gene encodes CDR1 SGHRS and CDR2 YFSETQ. The CDR3 DNA follows: TGCGCCAGCAGCTGGCTCCCAGCGGCTTACAATGAGCAGTTCTTC. It codes for CASSWLPAAYNEQFF.

The chain couples TRBV27 to TRBJ2-7; 7 bases align to TRBD1. Trimming cost V 7 bases and J 5 bases; bases outside gene matches: 8. Germline assignment: CDR1 MNHEY and CDR2 SMNVEV (reference sequence). The CDR3 extends over 13 amino acids. CDR3 protein: CASNRNRGHEQYF. DNA of the CDR3: TGTGCCAGCAATAGGAACAGGGGCCACGAGCAGTACTTC.

The gene calls are TRBV27 and TRBJ2-5, with TRBD2 matching over 7 bases. V was pared by 5 bases and J by 0 bases, with 21 bases of the junction left unmatched. CDR1 is MNHEY and CDR2 is SMNVEV in the germline V gene (reference sequence). The CDR3 runs 20 residues. The CDR3 is CASSPPRSGRLADNQETQYF. As DNA, the CDR3 is TGTGCCAGCAGTCCGCCCCGATCGGGAAGGCTAGCGGATAACCAAGAGACCCAGTACTTC.

This chain joins TRBV5-1 and TRBJ2-5; the D gene could be TRBD1 or TRBD2 (6 bases each). This CDR3 has 15 amino acids. The V gene lost 4 bases and the J gene lost 2 bases, with 15 bases spanning the gap. Germline loops: CDR1 SGHRS, CDR2 YFSETQ. This chain's CDR3 is CASSPRLGGQETQYF. CDR3 bases: TGCGCCAGCAGCCCCCGCTTAGGGGGGCAAGAGACCCAGTACTTC.

The chain carries TRBV20-1 and TRBJ1-1; 7 bases map to TRBD1. This CDR3 spans 13 amino acids. Germline trimming cut 0 bases from V and 7 bases from J; bases unmatched to any gene: 5. Germline assignment: CDR1 DFQATT and CDR2 SNEGSKA (reference sequence). CDR3 region: CSARDGQGVEAFF. CDR3 sequence (DNA): TGCAGTGCTAGAGATGGGCAGGGGGTTGAAGCTTTCTTT.

This chain links TRBV15 with TRBJ2-2; D gene unclear. The CDR3 is made up of 18 amino acids. Trimming removed 0 bases at V and 1 base at J, with 15 bases between. Germline V gene sequence: CDR1 LNHNV, CDR2 YYDKDF (reference sequence). The CDR3 sequence is CATSRDHQAAGNTGELFF. The CDR3 coding sequence is TGTGCCACCAGCAGAGACCACCAAGCTGCAGGGAACACCGGGGAGCTGTTTTTT.

The chain employs TRBV4-2 and TRBJ2-1; 7 bases match TRBD2. This CDR3 has 16 residues. Germline V gives CDR1 LGHNA, CDR2 YNFKEQ. With V trimmed by 3 bases and J by 4 bases, 9 bases remained unmatched. The CDR3 coding sequence is TGTGCCAGCAGCCAGGCGGGGGAAGCGAGGTACAATGAGCAGTTCTTC. Protein sequence: CASSQAGEARYNEQFF.

CDR3 region: CASSQLAGTSGGSAQYF. CDR3 DNA: TGTGCCAGCAGCCAACTGGCTGGGACTAGCGGGGGGTCGGCCCAGTACTTC. V and J are TRBV4-2 and TRBJ2-5; 15 bases match TRBD2. The CDR3 extends over 17 amino acids. Germline-derived CDR1 and CDR2 are LGHNA and YNFKEQ. The J segment lost 9 bases and the V segment lost 2 bases, leaving 10 bases of the junction unmatched.

The rearrangement links TRBV18 to TRBJ2-1; the match to TRBD1 covers 8 bases. Germline CDR1 reads KGHSH; CDR2 reads LQKENI. CDR3 length: 16 amino acids. V lost 4 bases to trimming and J lost 1 base; unmatched junction nucleotides: 6. In DNA, the CDR3 is TGTGCCAGCTCACGGTGGACAGGGACGTCCTACAATGAGCAGTTCTTC. Protein: CASSRWTGTSYNEQFF.

The chain links TRBV6-1 to TRBJ2-7; 12 bases align to TRBD2. Germline V CDR1 and CDR2: MNHNS, SASEGT. The CDR3 is 15 residues long. Trimming took 7 bases from V and 3 from J; bases not matched to a gene: 7. DNA for the CDR3: TGTGCCAGCACGCTAGAGACTAGCGGGAGCTACGAGCAGTACTTC. As protein: CASTLETSGSYEQYF.

The chain recombines TRBV10-3 with TRBJ2-2, with 10 nucleotides matching TRBD2. Germline loops: CDR1 ENHRY, CDR2 SYGVKD. The CDR3 sequence is 20 residues long. The V gene end was trimmed by 4 bases and the J gene end by 1 base; junction bases not matched to a gene: 15. The DNA of the CDR3 is TGTGCCATCAGTGCCCCCCCCGGGACTAGCGATCGACTGAACACCGGGGAGCTGTTTTTT. This sequence encodes CAISAPPGTSDRLNTGELFF.

The J gene is TRBJ2-2, the V gene TRBV7-9; tentatively, D is TRBD1 (7 bases). The CDR3 is 12 residues long. The V end was cut by 11 bases, the J end by 3 bases, with 10 bases between. CDR1 is SEHNR, CDR2 FQNEAQ, per germline (reference sequence). The CDR3 sequence: CAPRGDTGELFF. The CDR3 coding sequence is TGTGCCCCCAGGGGGGACACCGGGGAGCTGTTTTTT.

The rearrangement uses TRBV27 and TRBJ2-1; D could derive from TRBD1 or TRBD2 (6 bases each). V was trimmed by 6 bases and J by 9 bases, leaving 12 bases between them. Germline V CDR1 and CDR2: MNHEY, SMNVEV (reference sequence). The CDR3 consists of 12 residues. CDR3 amino acids: CASSAGGSEQFF. The CDR3 DNA reads as TGTGCCAGCAGCGCCGGGGGCAGTGAGCAGTTCTTC.

J is TRBJ2-7 and V is TRBV29-1; 8 bases match TRBD1. Germline loops: CDR1 SQVTM, CDR2 ANQGSEA. The CDR3 is 15 residues long. The trim removed 1 base at V and 4 bases at J, leaving 9 bases unmatched. CDR3 DNA sequence: TGCAGCGTTGAAGGGGGACAGGACCTATCGTACGAGCAGTACTTC. It encodes CSVEGGQDLSYEQYF.

The V and J genes are TRBV6-1 and TRBJ2-3; possible D gene TRBD1, 5 bases. V was clipped by 7 bases and J by 5 bases, with 19 bases between them. The germline V gene encodes CDR1 MNHNS and CDR2 SASEGT. This CDR3 has 15 amino acids. CDR3 coding DNA: TGTGCCAGCATTGGTCTGGGGCAGGGTGGAGATACGCAGTATTTT. It yields the protein CASIGLGQGGDTQYF.

This clonotype was found once. The CDR3 DNA is TGTGCCTGGCTGGGACAGGGTGTTCACGAAAAACTGTTTTTT. Protein product: CAWLGQGVHEKLFF. The chain employs TRBV30 and TRBJ1-4; TRBD1 aligns across 9 bases. CDR1 GTSNPN and CDR2 SVGIG come from the germline V gene (reference sequence). The CDR3 consists of 14 residues. J gave up 8 bases and V 5 bases, and 9 bases lay outside the gene matches.

This clonotype was seen just once. This chain joins TRBV27 and TRBJ2-1, with 10 bases aligning to TRBD2. The CDR3 runs to 15 residues. The V segment lost 4 bases and the J segment 12 bases; nucleotides outside the gene matches: 12. CDR1 is MNHEY and CDR2 is SMNVEV in the germline V gene (reference sequence). The CDR3 nucleotides read TGTGCCAGCAGTTCCGGTCTAGCGGGGGAAAGTGGGCAGTTCTTC. Protein product: CASSSGLAGESGQFF.

The genes are TRBV11-1 and TRBJ2-7; D not resolved. V was cut by 1 base and J by 6 bases, with 13 bases left in between. Germline V lookup: CDR1 SGHAT, CDR2 FQDESV (reference sequence). This CDR3 region has 14 residues. Here the CDR3 DNA reads TGTGCCAGCAGCTTAGGGTTCGGTGTGGGCGAGCAGTACTTC. This sequence encodes CASSLGFGVGEQYF.

This rearrangement joins TRBV6-1 to TRBJ2-3; D could derive from TRBD1 or TRBD2 (6 bases each). Per the germline V gene, CDR1 is MNHNS and CDR2 is SASEGT. This CDR3 contains 14 residues. The germline V and J ends were trimmed by 7 bases and 4 bases, with 15 bases remaining between them. CDR3 amino acids: CASNTAEGADTQYF. The DNA of the CDR3 is TGTGCCAGCAACACAGCGGAGGGGGCAGATACGCAGTATTTT.

The chain recombines TRBV27 with TRBJ1-1, with D possibly being TRBD1 (6 bases). The CDR3 is 15 amino acids. V lost 5 bases and J 1 base, leaving 14 bases between the germline ends. Germline CDR1 and CDR2: MNHEY and SMNVEV (reference sequence). The CDR3 bases are TGTGCCAGCAGTACAACAGGGATGGCGAACACTGAAGCTTTCTTT. Translated, it gives CASSTTGMANTEAFF.

The V and J genes are TRBV28 and TRBJ2-7; no clear D gene. The germline V and J ends were trimmed by 2 bases and 3 bases, with 5 bases remaining between them. Germline V gives CDR1 MDHEN, CDR2 SYDVKM. The CDR3 covers 12 residues. The CDR3 region is CASSLRYYEQYF. CDR3 coding DNA: TGTGCCAGCAGTTTACGGTACTACGAGCAGTACTTC.

V is TRBV12-5 and J is TRBJ2-3; unclear D gene. This CDR3 contains 11 residues. Trimming shortened V by 5 bases and J by 6 bases, and 6 bases separated the two germline ends. Germline CDR1 is LGHNT and CDR2 is FRNRAP. In nucleotides, the CDR3 is TGTGCTAGTGGTACCGGTGATACGCAGTATTTT. This codes for CASGTGDTQYF. Drawing the rest from reference TRBV12-5 and TRBJ2-3, the complete variable domain is DARVTQTPRHKVTEMGQEVTMRCQPILGHNTVFWYRQTMMQGLELLAYFRNRAPLDDSGMPKDRFSAEMPDATLATLKIQPSEPRDSAVYFCASGTGDTQYFGPGTRLTVL.

This clonotype is a singleton in its sample. The V gene is TRBV20-1, the J gene TRBJ2-1, with D perhaps matching TRBD2 (6 bases). The V gene's germline CDR1 is DFQATT and CDR2 SNEGSKA (reference sequence). The ends were cut back, 3 bases at V and 3 bases at J, with 15 bases in the middle. This CDR3 is built from 15 residues. The CDR3 coding sequence is TGCAGTGCTAGTCGTGCGGGAACCGTCTACAATGAGCAGTTCTTC. It translates to CSASRAGTVYNEQFF.